The 16 T cell receptor beta chains presented below share a single source sample, sequenced in a study of CD8 T cells in ankylosing spondylitis. Study-wide results and caveats: What seemed typical of ankylosing spondylitis blood was a TCR beta motif built from eight highly homologous variants.

These receptors lack a known antigen. MiXCR was run by TCRdb on the 5' RACE reads, yielding one entry per CDR3 protein. There are 130,000 or so distinct CDR3 sequences in the sample; 17% occur only once, and roughly a third lies in the top ten. Sequencing input: blood, either unsorted or a sorted T cell fraction (not recorded which). All receptors come from a male donor with ankylosing spondylitis.

This clonotype was seen repeatedly, ten times or more. V gene TRBV12-3 or TRBV12-4 combines with J gene TRBJ2-7; tentative D call: TRBD2 (7 bases). The CDR3 sequence is 13 residues long. V gave up 6 bases and J gave up 5 bases, with 14 bases separating them. The DNA for the CDR3 is TGTGCCAGCAGCCCCCGGGGGGCCCACGAGCAGTACTTC. The encoded protein is CASSPRGAHEQYF.

This chain uses TRBV12-3 or TRBV12-4 with TRBJ2-3; the match to TRBD2 covers 12 bases. V trimming: 6 bases; J trimming: 5 bases; junction bases outside the gene matches: 9. The CDR3 spans 16 residues. CDR3 in amino acids: CASSSVLAGGLDTQYF. The DNA of the CDR3 is TGTGCCAGCAGCTCCGTGCTAGCGGGGGGGCTAGATACGCAGTATTTT.

This clonotype came up a few times. The rearrangement uses TRBV13 and TRBJ1-1; D call uncertain. Germline V lookup: CDR1 PRHDT, CDR2 FYEKMQ (reference sequence). The CDR3 is 14 amino acids. V lost 0 bases to trimming and J lost 1 base, with 6 bases between them. In DNA, the CDR3 is TGTGCCAGCAGCTTAGGGGTCGGGAACACTGAAGCTTTCTTT. Amino acids: CASSLGVGNTEAFF.

This clonotype was recorded a few times. V is TRBV5-1 and J is TRBJ1-1; unclear D gene. CDR1 and CDR2 (germline): SGHRS, YFSETQ. Trimming shortened V by 1 base and J by 5 bases, and 9 bases separated the two germline ends. The CDR3 length is 13 residues. CDR3 in DNA: TGCGCCAGCAGCTTGTATGCCTCAACTGAAGCTTTCTTT. Translation gives CASSLYASTEAFF.

Only a few counts were recorded for this clonotype. This chain uses TRBV7-8 with TRBJ2-7; no clear D. V lost 3 bases and J 1 base, leaving 7 bases between the germline ends. Germline CDR1 reads SGHVS; CDR2 reads FQNEAQ. The CDR3 runs to 13 residues. In nucleotides, the CDR3 is TGTGCCAGCAGCTTCCAGGTGTCCTACGAGCAGTACTTC. It encodes CASSFQVSYEQYF.

This clonotype has just a few counts. The chain is built from TRBV11-1 and TRBJ2-3; D is perhaps TRBD1 (6 bases). The CDR3 length is 18 residues. V gave up 2 bases and J gave up 2 bases, with 20 bases separating them. Germline V lookup: CDR1 SGHAT, CDR2 FQDESV (reference sequence). CDR3 amino acids: CASSLPSRQASPTDTQYF. The CDR3 bases are TGTGCCAGCAGCTTACCATCTCGACAGGCTTCACCCACAGATACGCAGTATTTT.

Only a few counts were recorded for this clonotype. This chain uses TRBV5-1 with TRBJ2-7; tentative D call: TRBD1 (5 bases). The CDR3 runs 15 residues. The V and J ends lost 4 bases and 4 bases respectively, with 18 bases between them. Germline-derived CDR1 and CDR2 are SGHRS and YFSETQ. CDR3 bases: TGCGCCAGCAGCCCCGGTAGGGGTTATTCTTACGAGCAGTACTTC. Translation: CASSPGRGYSYEQYF. The variable domain in full, with the rest retrieved from reference TRBV5-1 and TRBJ2-7, is KAGVTQTPRYLIKTRGQQVTLSCSPISGHRSVSWYQQTPGQGLQFLFEYFSETQRNKGNFPGRFSGRQFSNSRSEMNVSTLELGDSALYLCASSPGRGYSYEQYFGPGTRLTVT.

The rearrangement links TRBV2 to TRBJ2-7, with D perhaps TRBD2 (5 bases). CDR3 length equals 12 residues. The germline gives CDR1 SNHLY, CDR2 FYNNEI. With 4 bases removed from V and 5 bases from J, the gap between germline ends came to 9 bases. The CDR3 nucleotides are TGTGCCAGCAGTGGTGGGAGCAACGAGCAGTACTTC. Protein: CASSGGSNEQYF.

A few counts support this clonotype. The chain combines TRBV6-1 with TRBJ1-2; 8 bases line up with TRBD1. CDR3 length: 16 amino acids. V lost 3 bases and J lost 4; bases outside the gene matches: 10. The V gene's germline CDR1 is MNHNS and CDR2 SASEGT. Here the CDR3 DNA reads TGTGCCAGCAGTGATAGACTCGGAACAGGGGGCTATGGCTACACCTTC. It codes for CASSDRLGTGGYGYTF.

In its sample, this clonotype was seen once. The V and J genes are TRBV5-4 and TRBJ2-3; no firm D call. The CDR3 length is 14 residues. The V gene's germline CDR1 is SGHNT and CDR2 YYREEE (reference sequence). V was shortened by 1 base and J by 3 bases, with 9 bases between the two germline ends. CDR3 loop: CASSLLGVTDTQYF. The CDR3 nucleotides read TGTGCCAGCAGCTTGCTTGGGGTAACAGATACGCAGTATTTT.

The table lists this clonotype with a few counts. The J gene is TRBJ2-2, the V gene TRBV27; 7 bases line up with TRBD1. The V segment lost 2 bases and the J segment 6 bases; nucleotides outside the gene matches: 6. Germline V gene lookup returns CDR1 MNHEY and CDR2 SMNVEV (reference sequence). This CDR3 spans 15 amino acids. In nucleotides, the CDR3 is TGTGCCAGCAGTTTAAACAGGGGAGTATCCGGGGAGCTGTTTTTT. It specifies CASSLNRGVSGELFF.

The sample holds a few counts of this clonotype. Sequence at one end of the junction differs from germline and may be a read error. The chain joins TRBV2 to TRBJ2-3; D unresolved. This CDR3 has 18 residues. CDR1 is SNHLY and CDR2 is FYNNEI in the germline V gene. The chain's CDR3 is CASSEGPNSLEATDTQYF. The DNA for the CDR3 is TGTGCCAGCAGCGAAGGACCCAATTCCCTCGAAGCAACAGATACGCAGTATTTT.

V and J are TRBV4-1 and TRBJ2-2; 7 nucleotides match TRBD1. This CDR3 comprises 18 residues. V was pared by 3 bases and J by 6 bases, with 16 bases of the junction left unmatched. Per the germline V gene, CDR1 is MGHRA and CDR2 is YSYEKL. The CDR3 region has the DNA TGCGCCAGCAGCCACCGCCCCCTAGACAGGGCTGCGGCCGGGGAGCTGTTTTTT. This gives the protein CASSHRPLDRAAAGELFF.

The chain employs TRBV30 and TRBJ2-1, with 7 bases matching TRBD1. Germline values: CDR1 GTSNPN, CDR2 SVGIG (reference sequence). The CDR3 has 13 residues. V was pared by 0 bases and J by 10 bases, with 6 bases of the junction left unmatched. CDR3 in DNA: TGTGCCTGGAGTGTACAGGGGCTAGCCGAGCAGTTCTTC. This codes for CAWSVQGLAEQFF. Full variable domain (rest looked up from reference TRBV30 and TRBJ2-1): SQTIHQWPATLVQPVGSPLSLECTVEGTSNPNLYWYRQAAGRGLQLLFYSVGIGQISSEVPQNLSASRPQDRQFILSSKKLLLSDSGFYLCAWSVQGLAEQFFGPGTRLTVL.

Many counts were recorded for this clonotype. The chain couples TRBV7-2 to TRBJ2-5; 10 bases line up with TRBD1. The germline CDR1 and CDR2 sequences are SGHTA and FQGNSA. The CDR3 consists of 14 residues. Trimming took 6 bases from V and 5 from J; bases not matched to a gene: 6. The CDR3 loop is CASSKDRGLETQYF. CDR3 nucleotide sequence: TGTGCCAGCAGTAAAGACAGGGGGCTGGAGACCCAGTACTTC.

This chain joins TRBV5-1 and TRBJ1-1, with TRBD1 matching over 9 bases. The CDR3 loop spans 16 amino acids. With 1 base clipped from V and 6 bases from J, the junction kept 10 bases outside the gene matches. Germline V CDR1 and CDR2: SGHRS, YFSETQ. This CDR3 is CASSLFKGQGFAEAFF. The DNA of the CDR3 is TGCGCCAGCAGCTTGTTCAAGGGACAGGGTTTCGCTGAAGCTTTCTTT.